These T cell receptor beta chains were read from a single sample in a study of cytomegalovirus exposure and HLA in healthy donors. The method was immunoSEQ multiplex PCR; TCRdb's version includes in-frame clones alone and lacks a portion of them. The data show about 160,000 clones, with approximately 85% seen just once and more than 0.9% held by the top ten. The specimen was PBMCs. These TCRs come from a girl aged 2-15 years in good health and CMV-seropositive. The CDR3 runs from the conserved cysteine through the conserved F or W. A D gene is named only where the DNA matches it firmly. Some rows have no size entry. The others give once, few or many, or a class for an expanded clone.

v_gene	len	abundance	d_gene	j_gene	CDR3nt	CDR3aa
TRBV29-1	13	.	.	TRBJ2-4	TGCAGCGCGTCGCTACTAGCCAAAAACATTCAGTACTTC	CSASLLAKNIQYF
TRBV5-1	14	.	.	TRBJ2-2	TGCGCCAGCGGCCGGAGCGTTAACACCGGGGAGCTGTTTTTT	CASGRSVNTGELFF
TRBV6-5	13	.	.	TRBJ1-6	TGTGCCAGCAGTTACTCGAAAGGGGCACCCCTCCACTTT	CASSYSKGAPLHF
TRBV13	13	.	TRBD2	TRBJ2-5	TGTGCCAGCAGCCTAGCGGGAGGAGAGACCCAGTACTTC	CASSLAGGETQYF
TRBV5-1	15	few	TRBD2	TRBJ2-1	TGCGCCAGCAGCCATTCTAGCGGGAACTACAATGAGCAGTTCTTC	CASSHSSGNYNEQFF
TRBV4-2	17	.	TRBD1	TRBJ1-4	TGTGCCAGCAGCCGGGGACAGGGGGAGGGCAGAATGGAAAAACTGTTTTTT	CASSRGQGEGRMEKLFF
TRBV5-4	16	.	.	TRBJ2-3	TGTGCCAGCAGCAACTCAAGGGCCGGGGGGCCAGATACGCAGTATTTT	CASSNSRAGGPDTQYF
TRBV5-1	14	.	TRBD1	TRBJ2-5	TGCGCCAGCAGCTTGGAGGGGGCTAAGGAGACCCAGTACTTC	CASSLEGAKETQYF
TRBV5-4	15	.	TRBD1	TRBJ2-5	TGTGCCAGCAGCGTGACGCTGGGACAGCAAGAGACCCAGTACTTC	CASSVTLGQQETQYF
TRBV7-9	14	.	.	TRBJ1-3	TGTGCCAGCAGCTTAATTACACCTGGAAACACCATATATTTT	CASSLITPGNTIYF
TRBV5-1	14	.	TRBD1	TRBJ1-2	TGCGCCAGCAGCTTGGTGACAGGGGGCGATGGCTACACCTTC	CASSLVTGGDGYTF
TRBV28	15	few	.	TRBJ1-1	TGTGCCAGCAGTTCCCCCAGGGGTGTAAACACTGAAGCTTTCTTT	CASSSPRGVNTEAFF
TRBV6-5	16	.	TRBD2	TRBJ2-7	TGTGCCAGCAGTTCTGGTCCACGAGCGGGAGGGTACGAGCAGTACTTC	CASSSGPRAGGYEQYF
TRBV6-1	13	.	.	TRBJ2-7	TGTGCCAGCAGTGAACTCGGGTACCACGAGCAGTACTTC	CASSELGYHEQYF
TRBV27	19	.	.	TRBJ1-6	TGTGCCAGCAGCACACCTCGTACTCAGGGGAGGGCTAACAATTCACCCCTCCACTTT	CASSTPRTQGRANNSPLHF
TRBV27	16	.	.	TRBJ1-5	TGTGCCAGCAGTTCCACGACAGTCCTTAGCAATCAGCCCCAGCATTTT	CASSSTTVLSNQPQHF
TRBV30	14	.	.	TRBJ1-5	TGTGCCTGGAGTATAGGGGTATACAATCAGCCCCAGCATTTT	CAWSIGVYNQPQHF
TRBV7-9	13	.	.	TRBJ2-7	TGTGCCAGCAGCCAACGTGGGACATCTCAGCAGTACTTC	CASSQRGTSQQYF
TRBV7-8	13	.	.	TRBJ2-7	TGTGCCAGCAGCTTAAGTGACAGGTTCGAGCAGTACTTC	CASSLSDRFEQYF
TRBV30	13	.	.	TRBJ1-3	TGTGCCTGGAATGGAGGTGCCGGAAACACCATATATTTT	CAWNGGAGNTIYF
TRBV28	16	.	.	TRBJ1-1	TGTGCCAGCAGTTTATGGGGCAGGAGAGGGAGGCCTGAAGCTTTCTTT	CASSLWGRRGRPEAFF
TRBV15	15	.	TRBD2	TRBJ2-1	TGTGCCACCAGCCCTCAGACTAGCGGGAGTAATGAGCAGTTCTTC	CATSPQTSGSNEQFF
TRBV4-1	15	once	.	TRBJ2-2	TGCGCCAGCAGAGGCCGTTGGAGTCCCACCGGGGAGCTGTTTTTT	CASRGRWSPTGELFF
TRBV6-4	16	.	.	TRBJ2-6	TGTGCCAGCAGTGACGGGCAGTCCTCTGGGGCCAACGTCCTGACTTTC	CASSDGQSSGANVLTF
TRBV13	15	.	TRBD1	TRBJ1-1	TGTGCCAGCAGCTTAGAGGACAGGGGAGTGTTGGAAGCTTTCTTT	CASSLEDRGVLEAFF
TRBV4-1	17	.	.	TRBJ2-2	TGCGCCAGCAGCCAAGATGAGGCGGGGACGAACACCGGGGAGCTGTTTTTT	CASSQDEAGTNTGELFF
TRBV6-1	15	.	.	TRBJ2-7	TGTGCCAGCGGGGTATGGACACCCAGCTCCTACGAGCAGTACTTC	CASGVWTPSSYEQYF
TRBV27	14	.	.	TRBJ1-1	TGTGCCAGCAGTCCAGGGGCGGGAGAGGGTGAAGCTTTCTTT	CASSPGAGEGEAFF
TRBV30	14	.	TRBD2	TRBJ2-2	TGTGCCTGGACTAGCGGGAGGGGTATCGGGGAGCTGTTTTTT	CAWTSGRGIGELFF
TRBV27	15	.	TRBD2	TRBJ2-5	TGTGCCAGCACGCCACTCGGGAGGTACCAAGAGACCCAGTACTTC	CASTPLGRYQETQYF
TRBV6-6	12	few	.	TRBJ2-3	TGTGCCAGCAGCAGAATAACAGATACGCAGTATTTT	CASSRITDTQYF
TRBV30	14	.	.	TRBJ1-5	TGTGCCTGGAGTCCAGTTGGGGGGAAGCAGCCCCAGCATTTT	CAWSPVGGKQPQHF
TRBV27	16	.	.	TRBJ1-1	TGTGCCAGCAGTCCCCTCTCGCGGCGGCCGAACACTGAAGCTTTCTTT	CASSPLSRRPNTEAFF
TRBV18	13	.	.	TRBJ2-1	TGTGCCAGCTCACCTAGTACAGGCAATGAGCAGTTCTTC	CASSPSTGNEQFF
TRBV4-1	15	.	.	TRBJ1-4	TGCGCCAGCAGCCCCTCCGGGGGGTCTAATGAAAAACTGTTTTTT	CASSPSGGSNEKLFF
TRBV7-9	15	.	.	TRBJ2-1	TGTGCCAGCACCATGGGCAGGGCCTCCTACAATGAGCAGTTCTTC	CASTMGRASYNEQFF
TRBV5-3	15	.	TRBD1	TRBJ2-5	TGTGCCAGAAGCGGGGGGGACAGGGGGAAAGAGACCCAGTACTTC	CARSGGDRGKETQYF
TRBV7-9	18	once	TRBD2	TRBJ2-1	TGTGCCAGCAGCTACCCGACTAGCGGGAGTGTGGGGGGGGGTGAGCAGTTCTTC	CASSYPTSGSVGGGEQFF
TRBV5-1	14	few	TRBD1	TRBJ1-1	TGCGCCAGCAGCTTGGGGGACAGGGTTACTGAAGCTTTCTTT	CASSLGDRVTEAFF
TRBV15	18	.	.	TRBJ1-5	TGTGCCACCAGCAGGGAATCCCGCACAGGTTATAGCAATCAGCCCCAGCATTTT	CATSRESRTGYSNQPQHF
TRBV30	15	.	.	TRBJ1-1	TGTGCCTGGACCTTAACAGGGACGGTGGGCACTGAAGCTTTCTTT	CAWTLTGTVGTEAFF
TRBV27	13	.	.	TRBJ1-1	TGTGCCAGCTGGGAGGGTAGATCGACTGAAGCTTTCTTT	CASWEGRSTEAFF
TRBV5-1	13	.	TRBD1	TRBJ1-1	TGCGCCAGCAGCCCGGACAGGGGTGACGAAGCTTTCTTT	CASSPDRGDEAFF
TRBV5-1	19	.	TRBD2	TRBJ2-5	TGCGCCAGCAGCTTGCCGGGAAGGTTAGCGGGAGGAGGTTGGGAGACCCAGTACTTC	CASSLPGRLAGGGWETQYF
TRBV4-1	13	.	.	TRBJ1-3	TGCGCCAGCAGCCCAGTCTCTGGAAACACCATATATTTT	CASSPVSGNTIYF
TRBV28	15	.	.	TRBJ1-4	TGTGCCAGCAGTTATAGGGCCGGGGGGGACGAAAAACTGTTTTTT	CASSYRAGGDEKLFF
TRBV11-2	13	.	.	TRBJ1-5	TGTGCCAGCAGCTTAGAACTCGATCAGCCCCAGCATTTT	CASSLELDQPQHF
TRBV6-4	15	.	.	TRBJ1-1	TGTGCCAGCAGTGAAGGGGGGGGGCCCCACACTGAAGCTTTCTTT	CASSEGGGPHTEAFF
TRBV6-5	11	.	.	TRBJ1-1	TGTGCCAGCAACGGGAACACTGAAGCTTTCTTT	CASNGNTEAFF
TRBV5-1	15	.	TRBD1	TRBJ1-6	TGCGCCAGCAGCTTGGACAGGGGGAAGGGTTCACCCCTCCACTTT	CASSLDRGKGSPLHF
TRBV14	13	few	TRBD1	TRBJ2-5	TGTGCCAGCAGCCAAATAATACAGGGGTCCCAGTACTTC	CASSQIIQGSQYF
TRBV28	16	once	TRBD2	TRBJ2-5	TGTGCCTCCGTTCCGGCGGGACTAGCGGGACCTGAGACCCAGTACTTC	CASVPAGLAGPETQYF
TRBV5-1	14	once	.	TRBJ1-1	TGCGCCAGCAGCCCCAGGGATATGAACACTGAAGCTTTCTTT	CASSPRDMNTEAFF
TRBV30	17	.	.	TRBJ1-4	TGTGCCTGGAGTGTGAGCTGGGCGGGCAGGGGTGGTCAGAAACTGTTTTTT	CAWSVSWAGRGGQKLFF
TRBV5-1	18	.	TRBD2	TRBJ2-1	TGCGCCAGCAGCCCATCAGGACTAGCGGGAGTTGGCAACAATGAGCAGTTCTTC	CASSPSGLAGVGNNEQFF
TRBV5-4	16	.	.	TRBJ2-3	TGTGCCAGCAGCGGAAAGGTCTATCGGGATACAGATACGCAGTATTTT	CASSGKVYRDTDTQYF
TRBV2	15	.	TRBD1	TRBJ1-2	TGTGCCAGCATGCGAAAGGGACAGGGGGACTATGGCTACACCTTC	CASMRKGQGDYGYTF